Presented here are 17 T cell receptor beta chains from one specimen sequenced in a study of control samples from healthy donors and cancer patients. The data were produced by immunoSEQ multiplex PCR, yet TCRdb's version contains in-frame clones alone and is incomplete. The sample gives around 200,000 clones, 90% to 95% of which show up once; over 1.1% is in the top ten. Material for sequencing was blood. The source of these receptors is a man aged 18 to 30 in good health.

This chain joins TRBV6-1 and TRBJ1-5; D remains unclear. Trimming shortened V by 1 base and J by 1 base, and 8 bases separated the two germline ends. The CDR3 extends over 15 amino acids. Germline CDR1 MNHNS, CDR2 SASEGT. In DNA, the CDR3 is TGTGCCAGCAGTGAAGGTTTTTTGAGCAATCAGCCCCAGCATTTT. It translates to CASSEGFLSNQPQHF.

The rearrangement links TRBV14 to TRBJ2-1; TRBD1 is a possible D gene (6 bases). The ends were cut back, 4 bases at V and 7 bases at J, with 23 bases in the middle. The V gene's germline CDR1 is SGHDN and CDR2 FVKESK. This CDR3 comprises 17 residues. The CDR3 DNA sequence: TGTGCCAGCAGCCTTATGATGACAGGTCTCAATGGGAATGAGCAGTTCTTC. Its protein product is CASSLMMTGLNGNEQFF.

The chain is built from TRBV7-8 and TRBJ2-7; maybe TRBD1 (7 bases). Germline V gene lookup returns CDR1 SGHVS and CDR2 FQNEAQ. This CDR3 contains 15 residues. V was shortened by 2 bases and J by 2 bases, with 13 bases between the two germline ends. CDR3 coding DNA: TGTGCCAGCAGCTTATACCAGGGGGGCCCCTACGAGCAGTACTTC. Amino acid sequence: CASSLYQGGPYEQYF.

CDR3 in DNA: TGTGCCAGCAGTCTATACTGGCACGATACGCAGTATTTT. Its translation is CASSLYWHDTQYF. This chain uses TRBV12-3 or TRBV12-4 with TRBJ2-3; D unresolved. The CDR3 is 13 residues long. V dropped 5 bases and J dropped 6 bases, with 12 bases sitting between them.

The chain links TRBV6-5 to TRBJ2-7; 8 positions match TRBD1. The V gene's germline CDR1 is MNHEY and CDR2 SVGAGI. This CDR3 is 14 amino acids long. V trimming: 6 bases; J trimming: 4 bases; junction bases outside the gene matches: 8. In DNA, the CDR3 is TGTGCCAGCAGGCCCGCAGGGGGCTTATACGAGCAGTACTTC. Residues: CASRPAGGLYEQYF.

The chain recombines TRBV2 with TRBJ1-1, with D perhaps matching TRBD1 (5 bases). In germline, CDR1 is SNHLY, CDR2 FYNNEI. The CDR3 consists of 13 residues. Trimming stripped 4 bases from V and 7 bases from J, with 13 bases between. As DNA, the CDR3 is TGTGCCAGCAGTGTATGGGGGGATAATGAAGCTTTCTTT. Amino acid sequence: CASSVWGDNEAFF. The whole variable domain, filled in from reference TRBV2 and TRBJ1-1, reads EPEVTQTPSHQVTQMGQEVILRCVPISNHLYFYWYRQILGQKVEFLVSFYNNEISEKSEIFDDQFSVERPDGSNFTLKIRSTKLEDSAMYFCASSVWGDNEAFFGQGTRLTVV.

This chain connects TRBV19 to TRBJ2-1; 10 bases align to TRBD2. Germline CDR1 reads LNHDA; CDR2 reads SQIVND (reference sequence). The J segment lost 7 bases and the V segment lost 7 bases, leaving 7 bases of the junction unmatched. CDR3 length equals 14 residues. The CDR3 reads CASKGLAVGNEQFF. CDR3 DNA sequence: TGTGCCAGTAAAGGACTAGCGGTCGGAAATGAGCAGTTCTTC.

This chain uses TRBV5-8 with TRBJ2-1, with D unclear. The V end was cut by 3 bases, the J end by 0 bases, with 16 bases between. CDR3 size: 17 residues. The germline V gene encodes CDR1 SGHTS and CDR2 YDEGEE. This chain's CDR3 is CASSSTSRLSSYNEQFF. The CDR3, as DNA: TGTGCCAGCAGCTCCACTTCCCGCCTGAGCTCCTACAATGAGCAGTTCTTC.

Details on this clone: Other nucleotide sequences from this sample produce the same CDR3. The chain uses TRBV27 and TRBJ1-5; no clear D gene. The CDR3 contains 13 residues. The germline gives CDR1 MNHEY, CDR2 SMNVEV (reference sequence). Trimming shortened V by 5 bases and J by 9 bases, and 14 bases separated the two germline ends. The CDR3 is CASSPERGRPQHF. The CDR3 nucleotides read TGTGCCAGCAGTCCGGAGCGGGGTCGGCCCCAGCATTTT.

The CDR3 reads CASSERRVYNSPLHF. DNA for the CDR3: TGCGCCAGCAGTGAGAGGCGGGTCTATAATTCACCCCTCCACTTT. This chain links TRBV10-2 with TRBJ1-6, with D unresolved. The CDR3 consists of 15 residues. Per germline, CDR1 WSHSY and CDR2 SAAADI. V lost 2 bases, J lost 3 bases, and 8 bases lay in between.

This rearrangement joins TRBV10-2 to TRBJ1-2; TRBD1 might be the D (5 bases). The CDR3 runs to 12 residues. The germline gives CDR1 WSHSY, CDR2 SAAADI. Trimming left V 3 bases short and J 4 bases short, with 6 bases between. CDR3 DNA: TGCGCCAGCAGTGACGGGGGCTATGGCTACACCTTC. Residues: CASSDGGYGYTF.

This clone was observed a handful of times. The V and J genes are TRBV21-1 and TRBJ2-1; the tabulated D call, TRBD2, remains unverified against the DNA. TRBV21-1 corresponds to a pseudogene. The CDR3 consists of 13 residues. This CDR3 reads CASSKRGGTEQFF. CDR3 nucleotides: TGTGCCAGCAGCAAAAGGGGGGGCACTGAGCAGTTCTTC.

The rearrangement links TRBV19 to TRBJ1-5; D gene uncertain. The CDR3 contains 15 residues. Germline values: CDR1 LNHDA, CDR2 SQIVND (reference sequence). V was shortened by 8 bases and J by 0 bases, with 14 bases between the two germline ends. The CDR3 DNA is TGTGCCAGTCGTCGAGGGCCTTATAGCAATCAGCCCCAGCATTTT. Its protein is CASRRGPYSNQPQHF.

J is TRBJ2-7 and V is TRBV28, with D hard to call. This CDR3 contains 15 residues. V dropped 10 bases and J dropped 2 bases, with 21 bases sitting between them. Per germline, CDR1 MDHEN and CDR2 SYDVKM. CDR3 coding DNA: TGTGCCACTCTCAAATCCTCAGGCTACCCCTACGAGCAGTACTTC. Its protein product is CATLKSSGYPYEQYF.

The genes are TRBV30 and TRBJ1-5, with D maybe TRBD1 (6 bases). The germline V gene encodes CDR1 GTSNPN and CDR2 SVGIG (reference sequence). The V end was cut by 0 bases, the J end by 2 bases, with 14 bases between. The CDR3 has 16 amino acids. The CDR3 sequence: CAWSVRGQIGNQPQHF. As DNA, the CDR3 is TGTGCCTGGAGTGTACGGGGGCAGATTGGCAATCAGCCCCAGCATTTT.

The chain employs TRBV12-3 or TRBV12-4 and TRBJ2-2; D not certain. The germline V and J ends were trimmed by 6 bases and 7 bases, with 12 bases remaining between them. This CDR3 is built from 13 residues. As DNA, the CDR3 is TGTGCCAGCAGGGTGACTGGATTCGGGGAGCTGTTTTTT. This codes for CASRVTGFGELFF.

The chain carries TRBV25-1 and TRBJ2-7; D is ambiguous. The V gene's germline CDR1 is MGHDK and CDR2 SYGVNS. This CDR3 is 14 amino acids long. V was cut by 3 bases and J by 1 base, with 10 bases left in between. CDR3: CASSDPSGSYEQYF. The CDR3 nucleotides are TGTGCCAGCAGTGACCCAAGTGGATCCTACGAGCAGTACTTC.